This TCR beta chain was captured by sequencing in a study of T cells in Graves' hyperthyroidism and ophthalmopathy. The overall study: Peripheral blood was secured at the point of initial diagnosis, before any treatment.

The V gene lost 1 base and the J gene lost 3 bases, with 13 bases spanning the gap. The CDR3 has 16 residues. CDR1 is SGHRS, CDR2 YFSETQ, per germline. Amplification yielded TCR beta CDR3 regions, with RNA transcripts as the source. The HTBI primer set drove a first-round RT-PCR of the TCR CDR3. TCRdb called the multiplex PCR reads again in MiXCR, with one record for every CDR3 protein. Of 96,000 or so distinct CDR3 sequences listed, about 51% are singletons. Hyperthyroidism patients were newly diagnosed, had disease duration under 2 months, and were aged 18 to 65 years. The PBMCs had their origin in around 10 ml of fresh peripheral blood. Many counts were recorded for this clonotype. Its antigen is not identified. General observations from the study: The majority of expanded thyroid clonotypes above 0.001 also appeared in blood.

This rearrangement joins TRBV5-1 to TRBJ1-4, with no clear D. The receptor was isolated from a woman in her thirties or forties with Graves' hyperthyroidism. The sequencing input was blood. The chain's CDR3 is CASSLLRGGANEKLFF. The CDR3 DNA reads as TGCGCCAGCAGCTTGTTACGCGGCGGAGCTAATGAAAAACTGTTTTTT. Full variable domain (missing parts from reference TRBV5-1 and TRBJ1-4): KAGVTQTPRYLIKTRGQQVTLSCSPISGHRSVSWYQQTPGQGLQFLFEYFSETQRNKGNFPGRFSGRQFSNSRSEMNVSTLELGDSALYLCASSLLRGGANEKLFFGSGTQLSVL.